This passage covers 21 T cell receptor beta chains from one sample sequenced in a study of T-cell memory formation after mild COVID-19. TCRdb analysed the 5' RACE reads with MiXCR anew, one entry per CDR3 protein. The table includes approximately 150,000 distinct CDR3 sequences, 6% to 6.5% detected once. Sequencing was done on a sample of PBMCs or a T cell subset sorted from them (not recorded which). Receptors originate from an adult woman who had mild COVID-19 (a few samples of this study predate the infection). Cell type and time point are not known.

This clonotype was found a few times. This chain uses TRBV20-1 with TRBJ2-1, with D unclear. Germline V lookup: CDR1 DFQATT, CDR2 SNEGSKA (reference sequence). V lost 3 bases, J lost 4 bases, and 1 base lay in between. The CDR3 spans 10 residues. The CDR3 region is CSARYNEQFF. As DNA, the CDR3 is TGCAGTGCTAGGTACAATGAGCAGTTCTTC.

This clonotype occurred many times. The CDR3 protein is CASRTTGQGGTEAFF. Here the CDR3 DNA reads TGTGCCAGCAGAACGACGGGACAGGGAGGCACTGAAGCTTTCTTT. The chain joins TRBV6-2 or TRBV6-3 to TRBJ1-1; 9 bases line up with TRBD1. The junction had 9 bases not matched to a gene; V was cut back by 6 bases and J by 4 bases. The CDR3 extends over 15 amino acids. Germline values: CDR1 MNHEY, CDR2 SVGEGT.

This chain connects TRBV12-3 or TRBV12-4 to TRBJ2-2, with 7 bases fitting TRBD2. Losses at the gene ends were 5 bases for V and 9 bases for J; bases not matched to a gene: 12. The CDR3 totals 15 residues. The CDR3: CASSGASGLSRELFF. As DNA, the CDR3 is TGTGCCAGCAGTGGCGCTAGCGGACTCTCCCGGGAGCTGTTTTTT.

This clonotype was found many times. The chain couples TRBV5-1 to TRBJ2-2; 9 nucleotides match TRBD1. Germline loops: CDR1 SGHRS, CDR2 YFSETQ. The J segment lost 4 bases and the V segment lost 4 bases, leaving 5 bases of the junction unmatched. This CDR3 has 15 amino acids. In nucleotides, the CDR3 is TGCGCCAGCAGCGGACGACAGGGGGGCACCGGGGAGCTGTTTTTT. Amino acid sequence: CASSGRQGGTGELFF.

This clonotype was found a few times. The rearrangement links TRBV20-1 to TRBJ1-6; D gene uncertain. Germline V lookup: CDR1 DFQATT, CDR2 SNEGSKA (reference sequence). V gave up 5 bases and J gave up 7 bases, with 12 bases separating them. The CDR3 totals 13 residues. Written as DNA, the CDR3 is TGCAGTGCTCGTCAACAGCTGAATTCACCCCTCCACTTT. It yields the protein CSARQQLNSPLHF.

This clonotype has only a few counts. The V and J genes are TRBV7-9 and TRBJ2-3, with TRBD2 identical over 10 bases. CDR3 length equals 15 residues. Germline V gene sequence: CDR1 SEHNR, CDR2 FQNEAQ (reference sequence). Germline trimming cut 2 bases from V and 5 bases from J; bases unmatched to any gene: 4. Here the CDR3 DNA reads TGTGCCAGCAGCTTAACTAGCGGGATGGGAGATACGCAGTATTTT. Protein sequence: CASSLTSGMGDTQYF.

V and J are TRBV7-3 and TRBJ2-2; TRBD2 aligns across 11 bases. Germline loops: CDR1 SGHTA, CDR2 FQGTGA. The CDR3 consists of 15 residues. The V gene end was trimmed by 3 bases and the J gene end by 5 bases; junction bases not matched to a gene: 2. The CDR3 loop reads CASSFRTSGTGELFF. The CDR3 DNA is TGTGCCAGCAGCTTTCGGACTAGCGGGACCGGGGAGCTGTTTTTT.

J is TRBJ2-1 and V is TRBV5-4, with 9 bases lining up with TRBD2. CDR1 and CDR2 from the germline V gene are SGHNT and YYREEE (reference sequence). J lost 10 bases, V lost 4 bases, and 12 bases had no gene match. The CDR3 consists of 15 residues. CDR3 region: CASSPTSGTSLEQFF. CDR3 DNA sequence: TGTGCCAGCAGCCCGACTAGCGGAACCTCGTTAGAGCAGTTCTTC.

This clonotype has at least ten counts. The J gene is TRBJ2-1, the V gene TRBV18; the match to TRBD2 covers 11 bases. J gave up 8 bases and V 3 bases, and 0 bases lay outside the gene matches. This CDR3 has 13 residues. Per germline, CDR1 KGHSH and CDR2 LQKENI. In DNA, the CDR3 is TGTGCCAGCTCACCGACTAGCGGGGATGAGCAGTTCTTC. It codes for CASSPTSGDEQFF.

The table lists this clonotype with a few counts. The chain employs TRBV6-5 and TRBJ1-4; 10 bases fit TRBD1. V was clipped by 11 bases and J by 7 bases; unmatched bases: 10. The germline V gene has CDR1 MNHEY and CDR2 SVGAGI. The CDR3 extends over 14 amino acids. This CDR3 is CAAAPGQGPEKLFF. The CDR3 DNA is TGTGCCGCGGCACCGGGACAGGGGCCTGAAAAACTGTTTTTT.

This clonotype was seen ten or more times. V usage is TRBV6-2 or TRBV6-3 and J usage is TRBJ2-7, with D uncertain. This CDR3 is 16 amino acids long. CDR1 is MNHEY, CDR2 SVGEGT, per germline. V was pared by 0 bases and J by 1 base, with 13 bases between. CDR3 in DNA: TGTGCCAGCAGTTACTCGTTTCAGATCGTATCCTACGAGCAGTACTTC. Protein sequence: CASSYSFQIVSYEQYF.

The table lists this clonotype with many counts. The genes are TRBV12-3 or TRBV12-4 and TRBJ1-1, with a tentative D call TRBD1 (6 bases). This CDR3 is built from 18 residues. V shed 4 bases and J shed 1 base, with 22 bases lying between them. CDR3 sequence: CASSSHTGTQTANTEAFF. The CDR3 nucleotides are TGTGCCAGCAGTTCACATACCGGGACACAAACCGCGAACACTGAAGCTTTCTTT.

The chain carries TRBV3-1 and TRBJ1-1; 7 nucleotides align to TRBD1. Trimming took 4 bases from V and 2 from J; bases not matched to a gene: 4. CDR1 and CDR2 (germline): LGHDT, YNNKEL (reference sequence). This CDR3 contains 14 residues. This chain's CDR3 is CASSRGQDNTEAFF. DNA of the CDR3: TGTGCCAGCAGCCGTGGACAGGACAACACTGAAGCTTTCTTT.

This clonotype was seen more than once but under ten times. The gene calls are TRBV20-1 and TRBJ1-2; D not resolved. Per germline, CDR1 DFQATT and CDR2 SNEGSKA (reference sequence). The CDR3 extends over 11 amino acids. V lost 2 bases to trimming and J lost 4 bases, with 5 bases between them. The CDR3 DNA reads as TGCAGTGCTAGACGAACCTATGGCTACACCTTC. This translates into CSARRTYGYTF.

The chain is built from TRBV7-3 and TRBJ2-7; 8 nucleotides agree with TRBD1. The CDR3 consists of 14 residues. Per germline, CDR1 SGHTA and CDR2 FQGTGA. V shed 5 bases and J 4 bases; nucleotides not matched to a gene: 7. CDR3 protein: CASSPSDRAYEQYF. CDR3 DNA: TGTGCCAGCAGCCCCTCGGACAGGGCGTACGAGCAGTACTTC.

The table lists this clonotype with a few counts. The chain joins TRBV2 to TRBJ2-1; D is possibly TRBD1 (5 bases). Germline values: CDR1 SNHLY, CDR2 FYNNEI. The CDR3 totals 13 residues. Deletions cut 4 bases from V and 8 bases from J, with 12 bases between. In DNA, the CDR3 is TGTGCCAGCAGTGCAGACTCAGGGTATGAGCAGTTCTTC. This translates into CASSADSGYEQFF.

This rearrangement joins TRBV10-3 to TRBJ2-7; a possible D gene is TRBD1 (7 bases). The CDR3 has 13 residues. Germline CDR1 ENHRY, CDR2 SYGVKD. V dropped 7 bases and J dropped 4 bases, with 14 bases sitting between them. The CDR3 DNA follows: TGTGCCATCAATCGCAGGGGGGATTACGAGCAGTACTTC. Protein sequence: CAINRRGDYEQYF.

There are many counts of this clonotype. The chain links TRBV4-3 to TRBJ1-2; no clear D. Per the germline V gene, CDR1 is LGHNA and CDR2 is YSLEER. Trimming removed 0 bases at V and 8 bases at J, with 16 bases between. The CDR3 runs 15 residues. The CDR3 loop is CASSQDPLLGKGYTF. CDR3 DNA: TGCGCCAGCAGCCAAGATCCCCTTCTAGGAAAAGGCTACACCTTC.

Ten or more counts support this clonotype. The V and J genes are TRBV7-2 and TRBJ1-6; a weak D match, TRBD1 (6 bases). The CDR3 covers 14 residues. The V gene lost 1 base and the J gene lost 7 bases, with 8 bases spanning the gap. CDR1 is SGHTA, CDR2 FQGNSA, per germline. The CDR3 reads CASSLEGGNSPLHF. The CDR3 DNA is TGTGCCAGCAGCTTAGAGGGGGGCAATTCACCCCTCCACTTT.

At least ten counts were recorded for this clonotype. V usage is TRBV4-1 and J usage is TRBJ2-2, with D unresolved. Germline lookup yields CDR1 MGHRA and CDR2 YSYEKL. This CDR3 comprises 14 residues. V was clipped by 0 bases and J by 4 bases, with 6 bases between them. The CDR3 DNA reads as TGCGCCAGCAGCCAAGATCGAAGCACCGGGGAGCTGTTTTTT. It is translated as CASSQDRSTGELFF.

This clonotype was observed at least ten times. The CDR3 is CASSYSLPGQAGNTEAFF. As DNA, the CDR3 is TGTGCCAGCAGTTACTCGCTCCCTGGACAGGCTGGTAACACTGAAGCTTTCTTT. The J gene is TRBJ1-1, the V gene TRBV6-5; 7 bases line up with TRBD1. With V trimmed by 0 bases and J by 2 bases, 12 bases remained unmatched. There are 18 residues in the CDR3. Germline lookup yields CDR1 MNHEY and CDR2 SVGAGI.